The TCR beta chain under discussion was sequenced for a study of regulatory T cells in long-lasting Graves disease. Arm-PCR with iRepertoire HTBI primers amplified the CDR3 regions for these TCR beta libraries. A single record per CDR3 protein comes from TCRdb applying MiXCR to the multiplex PCR reads. The table lists some 240,000 distinct CDR3 sequences, roughly 19% of them singletons. Time point specified: newly diagnosed GD, antithyroid drugs for less than 3 months. Isolated PBMC RNA provided the starting material for the TCR library. Trimming removed 1 base at V and 1 base at J, with 10 bases between. The CDR3 is 15 amino acids. CDR1 is LNHDA and CDR2 is SQIVND in the germline V gene (reference sequence). The same specimen was also included in a second study, on T cells in Graves' hyperthyroidism and ophthalmopathy.

The chain couples TRBV19 to TRBJ2-5, with D perhaps TRBD1 or TRBD2 (5 bases each). The sequence came from a woman aged 30 to 39 with Graves disease. Sequenced here: peripheral blood mononuclear cells (PBMCs), sampled at new diagnosis, from a patient treated with antithyroid drugs. CDR3 sequence reads: CASSIAGTSQETQYF. CDR3 nucleotides: TGTGCCAGTAGTATAGCGGGGACCAGCCAAGAGACCCAGTACTTC.